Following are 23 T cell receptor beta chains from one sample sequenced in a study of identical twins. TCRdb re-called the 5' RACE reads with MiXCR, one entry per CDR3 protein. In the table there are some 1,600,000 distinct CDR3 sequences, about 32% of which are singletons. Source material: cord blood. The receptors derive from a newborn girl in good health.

The CDR3 nucleotides read TGTGCCAGCAGCTTAAGCAAAAATCAGCCCCAGCATTTT. Encoded protein: CASSLSKNQPQHF. The chain couples TRBV7-9 to TRBJ1-5; D is unclear. Germline CDR1 reads SEHNR; CDR2 reads FQNEAQ (reference sequence). V gave up 2 bases and J gave up 4 bases, with 6 bases separating them. This CDR3 is 13 amino acids long.

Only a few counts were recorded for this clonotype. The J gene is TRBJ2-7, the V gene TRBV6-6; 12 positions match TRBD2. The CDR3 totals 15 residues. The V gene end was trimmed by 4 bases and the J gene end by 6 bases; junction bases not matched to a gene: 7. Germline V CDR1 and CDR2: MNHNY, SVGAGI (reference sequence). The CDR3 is CASSSTSGRAAEQYF. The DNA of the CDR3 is TGTGCCAGCAGTTCGACTAGCGGGAGAGCGGCCGAGCAGTACTTC.

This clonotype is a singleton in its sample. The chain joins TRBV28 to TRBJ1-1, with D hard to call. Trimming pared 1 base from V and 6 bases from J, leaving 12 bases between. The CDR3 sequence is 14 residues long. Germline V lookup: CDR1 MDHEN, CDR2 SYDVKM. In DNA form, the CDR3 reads TGTGCCAGCAGTTTATTGAACTCCGGGTCTGAAGCTTTCTTT. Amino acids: CASSLLNSGSEAFF.

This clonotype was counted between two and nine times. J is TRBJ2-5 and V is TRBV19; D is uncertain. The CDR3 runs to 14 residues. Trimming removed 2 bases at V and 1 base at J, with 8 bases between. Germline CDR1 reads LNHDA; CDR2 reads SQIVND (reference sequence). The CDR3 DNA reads TGTGCCAGTAGTATAAGATACTTCCAAGAGACCCAGTACTTC. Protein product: CASSIRYFQETQYF.

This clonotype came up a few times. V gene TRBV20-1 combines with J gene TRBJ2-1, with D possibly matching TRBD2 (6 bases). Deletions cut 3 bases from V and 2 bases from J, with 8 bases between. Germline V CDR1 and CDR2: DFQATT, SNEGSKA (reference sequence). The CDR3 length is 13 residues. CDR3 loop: CSARRGPYNEQFF. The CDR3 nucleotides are TGCAGTGCTAGGCGGGGACCCTACAATGAGCAGTTCTTC.

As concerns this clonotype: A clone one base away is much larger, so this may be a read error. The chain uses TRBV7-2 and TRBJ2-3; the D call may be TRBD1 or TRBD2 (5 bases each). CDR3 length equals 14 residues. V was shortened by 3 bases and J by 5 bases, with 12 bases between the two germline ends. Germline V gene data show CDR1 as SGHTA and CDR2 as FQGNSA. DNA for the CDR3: TGTGCCAGCAGCTTGGGACCAGCGTTAGATACGCAGTATTTT. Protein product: CASSLGPALDTQYF. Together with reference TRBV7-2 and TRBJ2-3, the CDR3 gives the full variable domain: GAGVSQSPSNKVTEKGKDVELRCDPISGHTALYWYRQSLGQGLEFLIYFQGNSAPDKSGLPSDRFSAERTGGSVSTLTIQRTQQEDSAVYLCASSLGPALDTQYFGPGTRLTVL.

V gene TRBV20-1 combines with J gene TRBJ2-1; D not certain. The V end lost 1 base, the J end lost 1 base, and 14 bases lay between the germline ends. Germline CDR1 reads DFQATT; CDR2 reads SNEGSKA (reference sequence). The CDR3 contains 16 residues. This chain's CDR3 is CSARGGRVGSYNEQFF. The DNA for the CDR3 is TGCAGTGCTAGAGGTGGCCGGGTGGGATCCTACAATGAGCAGTTCTTC.

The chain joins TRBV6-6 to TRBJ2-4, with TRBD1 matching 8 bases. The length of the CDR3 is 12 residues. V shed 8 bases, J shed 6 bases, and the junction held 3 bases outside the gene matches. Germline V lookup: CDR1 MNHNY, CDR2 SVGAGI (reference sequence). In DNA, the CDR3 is TGTGCCAGCCACAGGGGGACAAACATTCAGTACTTC. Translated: CASHRGTNIQYF.

The DNA for the CDR3 is TGCGCCAGCAGCCAAGAAGGGCTAGTAAAGGCTAAAAACATTCAGTACTTC. Encoded protein: CASSQEGLVKAKNIQYF. The chain is built from TRBV4-1 and TRBJ2-4; D ambiguous. Between the trimmed V and J ends, which lost 0 bases and 4 bases, there was a span of 16 bases. Per the germline V gene, CDR1 is MGHRA and CDR2 is YSYEKL. This CDR3 is built from 17 residues.

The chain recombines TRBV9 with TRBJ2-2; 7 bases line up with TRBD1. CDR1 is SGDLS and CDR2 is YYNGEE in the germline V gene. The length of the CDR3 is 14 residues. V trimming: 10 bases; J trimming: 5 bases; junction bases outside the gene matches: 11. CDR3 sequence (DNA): TGTGCCCGGAGGAAGGGGGCGACTACCGGGGAGCTGTTTTTT. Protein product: CARRKGATTGELFF.

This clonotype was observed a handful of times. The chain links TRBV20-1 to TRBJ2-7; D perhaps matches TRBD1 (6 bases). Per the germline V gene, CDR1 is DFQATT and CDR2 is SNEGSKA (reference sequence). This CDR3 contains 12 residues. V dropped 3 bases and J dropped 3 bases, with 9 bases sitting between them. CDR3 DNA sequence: TGCAGTGCTAGCGCCAGGGGCTACGAGCAGTACTTC. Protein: CSASARGYEQYF.

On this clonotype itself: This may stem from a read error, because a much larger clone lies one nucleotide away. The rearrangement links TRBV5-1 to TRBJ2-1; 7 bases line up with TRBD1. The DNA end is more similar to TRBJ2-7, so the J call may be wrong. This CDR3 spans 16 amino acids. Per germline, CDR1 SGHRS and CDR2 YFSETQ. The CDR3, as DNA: TGCGCCAGCAGCTTTATCCGGGGACAGTACTACAATGAGCAGTACTTC. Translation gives CASSFIRGQYYNEQYF.

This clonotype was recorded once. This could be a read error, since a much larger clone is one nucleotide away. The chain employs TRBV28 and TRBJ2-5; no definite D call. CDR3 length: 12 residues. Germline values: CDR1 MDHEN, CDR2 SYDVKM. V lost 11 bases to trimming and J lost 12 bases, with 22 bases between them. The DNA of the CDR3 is TGTGCCGTCCGGCTAAGAGAGGTAGAGGAGTACTTC. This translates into CAVRLREVEEYF.

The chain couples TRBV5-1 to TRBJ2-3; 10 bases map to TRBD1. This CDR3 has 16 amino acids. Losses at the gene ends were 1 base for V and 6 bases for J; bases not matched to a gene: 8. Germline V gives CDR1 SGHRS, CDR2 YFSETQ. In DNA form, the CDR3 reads TGCGCCAGCAGCTTGTTCGGCCCGGACAGGGGGGATACGCAGTATTTT. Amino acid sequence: CASSLFGPDRGDTQYF.

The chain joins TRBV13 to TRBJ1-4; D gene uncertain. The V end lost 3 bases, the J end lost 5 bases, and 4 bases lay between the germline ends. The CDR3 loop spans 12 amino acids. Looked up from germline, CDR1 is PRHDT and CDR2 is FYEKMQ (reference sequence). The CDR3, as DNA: TGTGCCAGCAGCTTGGAGAATGAAAAACTGTTTTTT. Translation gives CASSLENEKLFF.

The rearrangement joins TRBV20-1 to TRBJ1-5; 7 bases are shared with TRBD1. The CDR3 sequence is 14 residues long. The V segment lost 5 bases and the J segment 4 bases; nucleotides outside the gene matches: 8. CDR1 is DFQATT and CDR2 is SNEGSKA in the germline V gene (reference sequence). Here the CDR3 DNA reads TGCAGTGCTTCTAGACAGGGAGGGAATCAGCCCCAGCATTTT. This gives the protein CSASRQGGNQPQHF.

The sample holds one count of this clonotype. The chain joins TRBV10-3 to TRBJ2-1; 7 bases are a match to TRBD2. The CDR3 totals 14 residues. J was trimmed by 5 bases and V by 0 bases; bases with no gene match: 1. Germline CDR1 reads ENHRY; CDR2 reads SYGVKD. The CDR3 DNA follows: TGTGCCATCAGTGAGTCGGGAGGGAACAATGAGCAGTTCTTC. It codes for CAISESGGNNEQFF.

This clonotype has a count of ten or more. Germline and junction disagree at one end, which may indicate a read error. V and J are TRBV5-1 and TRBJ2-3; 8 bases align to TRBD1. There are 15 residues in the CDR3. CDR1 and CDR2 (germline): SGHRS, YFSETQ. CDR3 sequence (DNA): TGTGCCAGCAGCTTAGGACAGGGAGGCACAGATACGCAGTATTTT. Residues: CASSLGQGGTDTQYF.

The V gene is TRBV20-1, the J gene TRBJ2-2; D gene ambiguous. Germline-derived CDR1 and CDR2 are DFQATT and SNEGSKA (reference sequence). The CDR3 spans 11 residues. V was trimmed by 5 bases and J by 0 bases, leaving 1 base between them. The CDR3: CSAANTGELFF. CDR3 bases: TGCAGTGCTGCGAACACCGGGGAGCTGTTTTTT.

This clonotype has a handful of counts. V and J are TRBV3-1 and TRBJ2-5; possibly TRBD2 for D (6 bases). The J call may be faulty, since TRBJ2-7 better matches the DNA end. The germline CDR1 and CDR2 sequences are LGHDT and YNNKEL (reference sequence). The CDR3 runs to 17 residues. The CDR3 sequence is CASSQDRAGGEAYEQYF. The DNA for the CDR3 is TGTGCCAGCAGCCAAGATCGGGCTGGAGGGGAGGCCTACGAGCAGTACTTC.

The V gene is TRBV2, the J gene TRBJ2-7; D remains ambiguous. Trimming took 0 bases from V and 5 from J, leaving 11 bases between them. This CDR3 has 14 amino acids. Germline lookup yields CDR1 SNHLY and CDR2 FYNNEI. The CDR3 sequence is CASSEANLLDEQYF. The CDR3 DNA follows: TGTGCCAGCAGTGAAGCCAACCTACTGGACGAGCAGTACTTC.

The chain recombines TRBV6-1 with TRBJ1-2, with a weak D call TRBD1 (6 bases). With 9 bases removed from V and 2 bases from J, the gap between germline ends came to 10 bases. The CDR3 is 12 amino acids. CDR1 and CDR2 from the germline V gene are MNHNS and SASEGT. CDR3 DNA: TGTGCCAGTGACAGGAAGAACTATGGCTACACCTTC. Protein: CASDRKNYGYTF.

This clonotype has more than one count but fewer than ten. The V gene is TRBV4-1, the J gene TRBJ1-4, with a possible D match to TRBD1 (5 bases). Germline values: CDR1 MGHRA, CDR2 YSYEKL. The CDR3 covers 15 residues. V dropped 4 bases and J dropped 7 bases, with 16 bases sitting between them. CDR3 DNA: TGCGCCAGCAGCCGGCAACCCAGGGTGACTGAAAAACTGTTTTTT. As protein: CASSRQPRVTEKLFF.